The table lists the clone carrying this TCR beta chain with a few counts. This sample was taken from a study of blood T cells in healthy people across ages. Together with a sample-barcoded 5' primer, a J-beta primer mix was included in a second PCR lasting about 7 to 11 cycles. A 12-random-nucleotide template-switch adaptor tagged each cDNA molecule. TCRdb reprocessed the 5' RACE reads via MiXCR and lists one record per CDR3 protein. The profile shows approximately 580,000 distinct CDR3 sequences, 24% of them singletons. This CDR3 is built from 15 residues. Germline-derived CDR1 and CDR2 are SEHNR and FQNEAQ (reference sequence). V was trimmed by 5 bases and J by 8 bases, leaving 18 bases between them. The same data also contributed to another study, on T cells of mothers and their children. That publication notes: In each mother, TCR beta CDR3 reads exceeded 8.5 million; in each child, they numbered a few million. Related and unrelated pairs show similar shaping of TCR recombination output by thymic selection. At a sensitivity of around 91 clones per million clonotypes, no persistent microchimeric T cell clones appeared.

The TCR was taken from a boy between 10 and 17 years old in good health. The sequenced material came from blood. The chain recombines TRBV7-9 with TRBJ1-4, with a tentative D call TRBD1 (6 bases). CDR3 residues: CASSKRRAGAEKLFF. CDR3 sequence (DNA): TGTGCCAGCAGCAAAAGACGGGCAGGGGCGGAAAAACTGTTTTTT.